The 19 T cell receptor beta chains below all came from one sample that was sequenced in a study of Tregs in tolerant kidney transplant recipients. This table comes from immunoSEQ multiplex PCR, and its TCRdb copy is limited to in-frame clones, with some not included. The table has 8,000 to 9,500 clones, 45% to 55% seen once. No cognate antigen is known for these TCRs. Sequenced material: CD4+ T cells from blood cultured with allogeneic cells. The receptors shown here come from a human donor in good health.

A few counts support this clone. The CDR3 sequence: CASSSHGGGSTDTQYF. CDR3 in DNA: TGCGCCAGCAGCTCCCATGGCGGGGGGAGCACAGATACGCAGTATTTT. The chain combines TRBV5-1 with TRBJ2-3; 8 bases are shared with TRBD2. Per germline, CDR1 SGHRS and CDR2 YFSETQ. After removal of 3 bases from V and 0 bases from J, the junction contained 6 bases not matched to a gene. This CDR3 has 16 residues. Full variable domain (remainder filled in from reference TRBV5-1 and TRBJ2-3): KAGVTQTPRYLIKTRGQQVTLSCSPISGHRSVSWYQQTPGQGLQFLFEYFSETQRNKGNFPGRFSGRQFSNSRSEMNVSTLELGDSALYLCASSSHGGGSTDTQYFGPGTRLTVL.

This clone was counted between two and nine times. The CDR3 loop is CASSLLGYGYTF. In nucleotides, the CDR3 is TGTGCCAGCAGCTTATTAGGCTATGGCTACACCTTC. This rearrangement joins TRBV11-3 to TRBJ1-2; D gene unclear. Per the germline V gene, CDR1 is SGHNT and CDR2 is YENEEA. V was pared by 2 bases and J by 4 bases, with 5 bases between. The CDR3 contains 12 residues.

This clone is medium-sized. The V gene is TRBV19, the J gene TRBJ1-2; tentatively, D is TRBD1 (6 bases). This CDR3 comprises 14 residues. The V end lost 4 bases, the J end lost 2 bases, and 11 bases lay between the germline ends. In germline, CDR1 is LNHDA, CDR2 SQIVND (reference sequence). The CDR3 protein is CASSTPGQNYGYTF. CDR3 nucleotide sequence: TGTGCCAGTAGTACCCCGGGACAAAACTATGGCTACACCTTC.

In its sample, this clone was seen a few times. This rearrangement joins TRBV7-2 to TRBJ1-4, with 10 bases matching TRBD1. V was pared by 1 base and J by 10 bases, with 9 bases of the junction left unmatched. CDR3 size: 16 residues. CDR1 is SGHTA and CDR2 is FQGNSA in the germline V gene. This chain's CDR3 is CASSLVSGTGAGKLFF. Written as DNA, the CDR3 is TGTGCCAGCAGCTTAGTCTCCGGGACAGGGGCGGGAAAACTGTTTTTT.

V and J are TRBV15 and TRBJ2-1; D is perhaps TRBD2 (6 bases). Germline lookup yields CDR1 LNHNV and CDR2 YYDKDF (reference sequence). CDR3 length: 16 amino acids. The ends were cut back, 0 bases at V and 7 bases at J, with 16 bases in the middle. The CDR3 here is CATSRDSRRAGNEQFF. As DNA, the CDR3 is TGTGCCACCAGCAGAGATTCGCGGAGGGCGGGGAATGAGCAGTTCTTC.

This clone has only a few counts. The chain employs TRBV5-1 and TRBJ2-5; possible D gene TRBD2, 7 bases. The CDR3 contains 16 residues. Trimming took 3 bases from V and 5 from J, leaving 20 bases between them. Germline-derived CDR1 and CDR2 are SGHRS and YFSETQ. In DNA, the CDR3 is TGCGCCAGCAGCTCGTTAGTAGGGGGGGAAAAGGAGACCCAGTACTTC. Encoded protein: CASSSLVGGEKETQYF.

The chain carries TRBV27 and TRBJ1-6; 7 positions match TRBD1. J gave up 7 bases and V 6 bases, and 9 bases lay outside the gene matches. This CDR3 spans 15 amino acids. The germline CDR1 and CDR2 sequences are MNHEY and SMNVEV (reference sequence). CDR3 in amino acids: CASSHLGTDNSPLHF. In DNA form, the CDR3 reads TGTGCCAGCAGCCACCTTGGGACAGACAATTCACCCCTCCACTTT.

As concerns this clone: This likely stems from a read error, as it lies one base from a far larger clone. The V gene is TRBV20-1, the J gene TRBJ1-1; D is unresolved. The germline V gene has CDR1 DFQATT and CDR2 SNEGSKA (reference sequence). This CDR3 has 11 residues. Trimming took off 8 bases at V and 7 bases at J, with 14 bases between the two ends. The CDR3 coding sequence is TGCAGTACTCGAAGGAGGGTTGAAGCTTTCTTT. This sequence encodes CSTRRRVEAFF.

This chain joins TRBV5-4 and TRBJ2-7, with 7 bases lining up with TRBD1. Per the germline V gene, CDR1 is SGHNT and CDR2 is YYREEE (reference sequence). CDR3 length equals 17 residues. V was clipped by 6 bases and J by 3 bases; unmatched bases: 18. The CDR3 is CASNQQGRMAASYEQYF. The CDR3 DNA is TGTGCCAGCAACCAACAGGGGAGAATGGCAGCGAGCTACGAGCAGTACTTC.

This clone was detected only once. V gene TRBV6-6 combines with J gene TRBJ2-5, with 8 nucleotides matching TRBD2. With 7 bases clipped from V and 6 bases from J, the junction kept 7 bases outside the gene matches. In germline, CDR1 is MNHNY, CDR2 SVGAGI (reference sequence). This CDR3 is 13 amino acids long. CDR3 in amino acids: CASTRSGAKTQYF. The CDR3 DNA reads TGTGCCAGCACCCGTAGCGGGGCCAAGACCCAGTACTTC.

This clone is medium-sized. The chain is built from TRBV7-9 and TRBJ1-2; no definite D call. V was pared by 7 bases and J by 8 bases, with 20 bases between. Germline assignment: CDR1 SEHNR and CDR2 FQNEAQ (reference sequence). The CDR3 sequence is 14 residues long. The CDR3 reads CASTSIRQTRGYTF. DNA for the CDR3: TGTGCCAGCACCTCCATTCGGCAGACGCGGGGCTACACCTTC.

This clone has a handful of counts. The chain has TRBV5-1 and TRBJ2-1, with 8 bases fitting TRBD1. Germline assignment: CDR1 SGHRS and CDR2 YFSETQ. The CDR3 contains 17 residues. The V gene end was trimmed by 4 bases and the J gene end by 4 bases; junction bases not matched to a gene: 13. The CDR3: CASSLYTGGRYYNEQFF. The CDR3 coding sequence is TGCGCCAGCAGCCTCTACACAGGGGGAAGATATTACAATGAGCAGTTCTTC. Supplemented by reference TRBV5-1 and TRBJ2-1, the full variable domain reads KAGVTQTPRYLIKTRGQQVTLSCSPISGHRSVSWYQQTPGQGLQFLFEYFSETQRNKGNFPGRFSGRQFSNSRSEMNVSTLELGDSALYLCASSLYTGGRYYNEQFFGPGTRLTVL.

V is TRBV7-3 and J is TRBJ2-5; 9 nucleotides align to TRBD2. The V segment lost 1 base and the J segment 5 bases; nucleotides outside the gene matches: 5. The CDR3 is made up of 15 amino acids. Germline V gene lookup returns CDR1 SGHTA and CDR2 FQGTGA. The CDR3 DNA reads TGTGCCAGCAGCTTAAGCGGGAGGGCCGAGGAGACCCAGTACTTC. Protein: CASSLSGRAEETQYF. Supplemented by reference TRBV7-3 and TRBJ2-5, the full variable domain reads GAGVSQTPSNKVTEKGKYVELRCDPISGHTALYWYRQSLGQGPEFLIYFQGTGAADDSGLPNDRFFAVRPEGSVSTLKIQRTERGDSAVYLCASSLSGRAEETQYFGPGTRLLVL.

This chain connects TRBV7-2 to TRBJ2-7; D remains unclear. Per the germline V gene, CDR1 is SGHTA and CDR2 is FQGNSA. This CDR3 has 12 residues. V lost 4 bases, J lost 3 bases, and 7 bases lay in between. CDR3 sequence (DNA): TGTGCCAGCAGCTCCCAAGGCTACGAGCAGTACTTC. Translating it yields CASSSQGYEQYF.

Within the sample, this clone is medium-sized. The chain combines TRBV6-5 with TRBJ2-5, with D hard to call. Trimming removed 5 bases at V and 4 bases at J, with 8 bases between. This CDR3 is 12 amino acids long. The germline CDR1 and CDR2 sequences are MNHEY and SVGAGI. The CDR3 coding sequence is TGTGCCAGCAGTCGGACCTCAGAGACCCAGTACTTC. The encoded protein is CASSRTSETQYF.

This chain links TRBV2 with TRBJ1-1, with 9 positions matching TRBD1. V lost 7 bases, J lost 5 bases, and 5 bases stayed unmatched. Germline lookup yields CDR1 SNHLY and CDR2 FYNNEI. This CDR3 has 13 amino acids. In nucleotides, the CDR3 is TGTGCCAGCACCGTGGACAGGGGAACTGAAGCTTTCTTT. As protein: CASTVDRGTEAFF.

The chain has TRBV7-3 and TRBJ2-3; 12 positions agree with TRBD2. The CDR3 is 21 amino acids. CDR1 is SGHTA and CDR2 is FQGTGA in the germline V gene. V was pared by 5 bases and J by 3 bases, with 21 bases of the junction left unmatched. CDR3 sequence reads: CASSPGPGRLAGESRTDTQYF. The CDR3 nucleotides read TGTGCCAGCAGCCCTGGCCCCGGCCGACTAGCGGGGGAGTCTAGGACAGATACGCAGTATTTT.

This clone ranks as medium-sized. The rearrangement uses TRBV7-2 and TRBJ2-4; TRBD2 matches at 10 bases. Germline lookup yields CDR1 SGHTA and CDR2 FQGNSA. The CDR3 totals 15 residues. V lost 1 base, J lost 6 bases, and 3 bases stayed unmatched. CDR3 loop: CASSLERGGLNIQYF. The CDR3 DNA is TGTGCCAGCAGCTTAGAGCGGGGGGGCCTAAACATTCAGTACTTC.

This clone was found a few times. The chain has TRBV29-1 and TRBJ2-3; 8 nucleotides align to TRBD2. Germline V lookup: CDR1 SQVTM, CDR2 ANQGSEA. The CDR3 is made up of 12 amino acids. V dropped 5 bases and J dropped 7; count of bases not matched to a gene: 5. CDR3 bases: TGCAGCGTTAGCGGGGGACAAAATACGCAGTATTTT. It codes for CSVSGGQNTQYF.